This is a list of T cell receptor delta chains from one sample in a study of gamma-delta chains in newborns, infants, children. TCRdb called clones anew from the reads with CATT. This sample carries some 12,000 delta-chain clones, about 8.6% of them seen once, and the ten largest clones take less than 4%. Sequencing was performed on blood. These receptors all stem from a child who was a newborn, infant or young child, either healthy, febrile or measles-vaccinated (not recorded which). Both conserved end residues are part of each CDR3. Some rows mark clone size as missing; the rest say once, few, many or name a class of expanded clone.

CACDPLLGDTSSWDTRQMFF TRDJ3 TRDV2 few
CACDTVFGGSPDSYTDKLIF TRDJ1 TRDV2 -
CACDTFATLGDKWDTRQMFF TRDJ3 TRDV2 few
CACDTLDTGAAQLFF TRDJ2 TRDV2 few
CACDSLLGDTPDKLIF TRDJ1 TRDV2 few
CACSGLGGLWELIF TRDJ1 TRDV2 -
CALGDRGLPSIRTGGCDTDKLIF TRDJ1 TRDV1 few
CACDILLSSWDTRQMFF TRDJ3 TRDV2 -
CACDTATGGRLSWDTRQMFF TRDJ3 TRDV2 few
CACDTVGGYGDTDKLIF TRDJ1 TRDV2 few
CACDMTTGGYGRDTRQMFF TRDJ3 TRDV2 few
CACDDLLGDPVLSWDTRQMFF TRDJ3 TRDV2 few
CACDKVRLGDLPYTDKLIF TRDJ1 TRDV2 -
CACDPLGDTPKRGDKLIF TRDJ1 TRDV2 few
CAFPPFRIHPDKLIF TRDJ1 TRDV3 -
CACDPLGGSTDKLIF TRDJ1 TRDV2 -
CACDAGPLLGGHSWDTRQMFF TRDJ3 TRDV2 -
CACDPVLGDMRTEHQGNKLIF TRDJ1 TRDV2 -
CACDTIQILRESKLIF TRDJ1 TRDV2 -
CACDTATGGYESSWDTRQMFF TRDJ3 TRDV2 medium-sized
CACDTLTNTDKLIF TRDJ1 TRDV2 -
CACENLRYADKLIF TRDJ1 TRDV2 -
CACDTVLPGGYGAYTDKLIF TRDJ1 TRDV2 -
CACDTVRGYWDTDKLIF TRDJ1 TRDV2 -
CACGTVGGYPDKLIF TRDJ1 TRDV2 -
CAVSRFPVPWGIEASDKLIF TRDJ1 TRAV29/DV5 few
CAFFPFTGGYPKYTDKLIF TRDJ1 TRDV2 -
CACDAVTLGDTEYTDKLIF TRDJ1 TRDV2 few
CACDTAGGLSWDTRQMFF TRDJ3 TRDV2 few
CACDTVLGDTWDTRQMFF TRDJ3 TRDV2 few
CACVAMGVDRHTDKLIF TRDJ1 TRDV2 few
CACEQLGDIYTDKLIF TRDJ1 TRDV2 -
CACDTFGGRKLIF TRDJ1 TRDV2 few
CACDKLGDTDKLIF TRDJ1 TRDV2 few
CACDTLGDTTKLIF TRDJ1 TRDV2 few
CACDAVDVDLRRLIF TRDJ1 TRDV2 -
CACDTADFGGSPKLHWDTRQMFF TRDJ3 TRDV2 -
CACDTGGAGESSWDTRQMFF TRDJ3 TRDV2 few
CALGDIPFPVLTGALIF TRDJ1 TRDV1 -
CALGEPPAVLLLTRSHTDKLIF TRDJ1 TRDV1 -